The sequence of this TCR beta chain was determined in a study of Graves' ophthalmopathy and Graves' hyperthyroidism. Overall study: The blood sample was drawn at first diagnosis and before any treatment.

This CDR3 is 15 amino acids long. Germline values: CDR1 WSHSY, CDR2 SAAADI. TCR beta CDR3 regions were amplified from RNA transcripts. The workflow started with a first-round RT-PCR run with HTBI primers and then moved on to a second-round multiplex PCR. Each CDR3 protein gets one entry after TCRdb re-called the multiplex PCR reads with MiXCR. The table includes about 370,000 distinct CDR3 sequences, 15% to 20% detected once. The study's findings and limits: Most thyroid clonotypes with frequency above 0.001 were detected in blood too.

This clonotype showed up just a few times. Its antigen remains unknown. A much more abundant neighbour one base away suggests this may be a read error. If no ophthalmopathy appeared within 18 months of follow-up, hyperthyroidism was termed stable. This TCR came from an adult woman with stable Graves' hyperthyroidism. The sample was peripheral blood. The chain has TRBV10-2 and TRBJ2-7; D gene unclear. The CDR3 reads CAISELALSSYEQYF. As DNA, the CDR3 is TGCGCCATCAGTGAGTTGGCTCTTAGCTCCTACGAGCAGTACTTC.